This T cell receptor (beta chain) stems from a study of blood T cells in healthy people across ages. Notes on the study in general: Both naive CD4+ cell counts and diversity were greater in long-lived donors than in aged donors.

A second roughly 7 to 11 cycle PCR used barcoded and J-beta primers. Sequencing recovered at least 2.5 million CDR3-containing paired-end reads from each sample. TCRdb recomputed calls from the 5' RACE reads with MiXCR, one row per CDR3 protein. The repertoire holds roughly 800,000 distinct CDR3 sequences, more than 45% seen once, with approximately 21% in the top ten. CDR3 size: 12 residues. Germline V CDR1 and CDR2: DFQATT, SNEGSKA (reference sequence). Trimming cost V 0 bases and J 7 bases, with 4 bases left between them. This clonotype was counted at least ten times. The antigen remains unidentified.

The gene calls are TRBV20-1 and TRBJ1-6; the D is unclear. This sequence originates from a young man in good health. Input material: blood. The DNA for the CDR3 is TGCAGTGCTAGAGATTCCAATTCACCCCTCCACTTT. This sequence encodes CSARDSNSPLHF.